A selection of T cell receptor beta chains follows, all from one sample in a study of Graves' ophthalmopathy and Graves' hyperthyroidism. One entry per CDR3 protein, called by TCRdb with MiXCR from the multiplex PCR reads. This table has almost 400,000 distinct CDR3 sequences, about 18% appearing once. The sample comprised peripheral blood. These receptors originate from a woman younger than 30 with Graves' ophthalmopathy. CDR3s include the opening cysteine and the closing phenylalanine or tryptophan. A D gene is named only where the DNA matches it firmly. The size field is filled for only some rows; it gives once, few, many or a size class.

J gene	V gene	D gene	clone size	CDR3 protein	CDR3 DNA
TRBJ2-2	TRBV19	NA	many	CASSIPGVNTGELFF	TGTGCCAGTAGTATCCCTGGAGTGAACACCGGGGAGCTGTTTTTT
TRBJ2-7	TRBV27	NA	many	CASSLGTSFLREQYF	TGTGCCAGCAGTTTAGGAACATCCTTCCTACGGGAGCAGTACTTC
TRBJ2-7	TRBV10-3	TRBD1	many	CAISESLTGPSYEQYF	TGTGCCATCAGTGAGTCCTTGACAGGGCCCTCCTACGAGCAGTACTTC
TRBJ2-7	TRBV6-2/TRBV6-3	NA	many	CASSPTFSLHYEQYF	TGTGCCAGCAGCCCTACCTTTTCCTTACACTACGAGCAGTACTTC
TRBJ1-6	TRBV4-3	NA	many	CASTGILGNSPLHF	TGCGCCAGCACAGGGATACTAGGGAATTCACCCCTCCACTTT
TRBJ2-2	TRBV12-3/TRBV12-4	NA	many	CASSWGRAFAMAGELFF	TGTGCCAGCAGTTGGGGTCGCGCCTTTGCGATGGCCGGGGAGCTGTTTTTT
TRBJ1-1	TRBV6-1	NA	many	CASRNFYSEAFF	TGTGCCAGCAGGAACTTCTACAGCGAAGCTTTCTTT
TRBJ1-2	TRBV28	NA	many	CASGGQLLNYGYTF	TGTGCCAGCGGAGGACAGCTACTTAACTATGGCTACACCTTC
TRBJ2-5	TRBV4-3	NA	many	CASSQDGAGAPGGQYF	TGCGCCAGCAGCCAAGATGGGGCAGGGGCGCCTGGTGGCCAGTACTTC
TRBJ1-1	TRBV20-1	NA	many	CSARSKLNTEAFF	TGCAGTGCTAGGTCCAAGTTGAACACTGAAGCTTTCTTT
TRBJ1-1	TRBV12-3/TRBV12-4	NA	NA	CASSFTINKDEAFF	TGTGCCAGCAGCTTTACGATAAATAAAGATGAAGCTTTCTTT
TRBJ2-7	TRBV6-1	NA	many	CASRENPDPSSYEQYF	TGTGCCTCGCGCGAAAACCCCGACCCTAGCTCCTACGAGCAGTACTTC
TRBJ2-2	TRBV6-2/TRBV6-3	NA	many	CASSSPRRGNTGELFF	TGTGCCAGCAGTTCCCCCCGGCGGGGGAACACCGGGGAGCTGTTTTTT
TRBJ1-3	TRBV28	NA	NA	CASSGHSGNTIYF	TGTGCCAGCTCAGGACACTCTGGAAACACCATATATTTT
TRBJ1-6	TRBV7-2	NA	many	CASSSRRSFYNSPLHF	TGTGCCAGCAGCTCTCGGAGGTCCTTCTATAATTCACCCCTCCACTTT
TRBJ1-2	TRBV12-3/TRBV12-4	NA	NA	CASSSGAPGGYTF	TGTGCCAGCAGTTCCGGGGCCCCGGGGGGCTACACCTTC